The 18 T cell receptor beta chains presented below share a single source sample, sequenced in a study of cytomegalovirus exposure and HLA in healthy donors. This PCR relied on a set of 60 Vbeta primers and 13 Jbeta primers. Generated by immunoSEQ multiplex PCR, the TCRdb table keeps only in-frame clones and is missing some. The table has under 300,000 clones, roughly 91% seen once. Material: PBMCs. The receptors were sampled from a girl aged 2-15 years in good health and CMV-seronegative.

The chain combines TRBV5-1 with TRBJ1-2, with D maybe TRBD1 (5 bases). Germline V lookup: CDR1 SGHRS, CDR2 YFSETQ. V was pared by 3 bases and J by 0 bases, with 6 bases between. This CDR3 is 13 amino acids long. The CDR3 nucleotides read TGCGCCAGCAGCTCGACAGCTAACTATGGCTACACCTTC. It encodes CASSSTANYGYTF.

The V and J genes are TRBV6-1 and TRBJ2-7, with TRBD1 matching 9 bases. The germline CDR1 and CDR2 sequences are MNHNS and SASEGT. The CDR3 length is 13 residues. V lost 10 bases, J lost 1 base, and 5 bases stayed unmatched. DNA of the CDR3: TGTGCCACCTGGACAGGGGCGTCCTACGAGCAGTACTTC. The encoded protein is CATWTGASYEQYF.

The chain is built from TRBV10-3 and TRBJ2-1, with D maybe TRBD2 (6 bases). CDR1 ENHRY and CDR2 SYGVKD come from the germline V gene. Trimming stripped 7 bases from V and 1 base from J, with 11 bases between. This CDR3 contains 14 residues. Here the CDR3 DNA reads TGTGCCATCACTGGAGGGGAATCCTACAATGAGCAGTTCTTC. Amino acids: CAITGGESYNEQFF.

This rearrangement joins TRBV25-1 to TRBJ2-5, with a tentative D call TRBD2 (5 bases). The V gene's germline CDR1 is MGHDK and CDR2 SYGVNS. The CDR3 is made up of 13 amino acids. Trimming left V 5 bases short and J 5 bases short, with 12 bases between. CDR3 residues: CASSPAGRETQYF. CDR3 nucleotide sequence: TGTGCCAGCAGTCCCGCGGGTCGGGAGACCCAGTACTTC.

A note on this clone: Additional DNA sequences in this sample encode the identical CDR3. This sequence joins TRBV6-1 and TRBJ2-7; 7 bases are shared with TRBD2. Trimming took 4 bases from V and 7 from J; bases not matched to a gene: 16. This CDR3 comprises 16 residues. In germline, CDR1 is MNHNS, CDR2 SASEGT. This CDR3 is CASSALGDYPLGEQYF. The CDR3 DNA reads as TGTGCCAGCAGTGCGTTGGGGGACTACCCTTTGGGTGAGCAGTACTTC.

The rearrangement joins TRBV13 to TRBJ2-5, with 7 bases identical to TRBD2. Germline V gives CDR1 PRHDT, CDR2 FYEKMQ (reference sequence). The J segment lost 0 bases and the V segment lost 5 bases, leaving 3 bases of the junction unmatched. This CDR3 is built from 14 residues. CDR3 protein: CASSQGTNQETQYF. The DNA of the CDR3 is TGTGCCAGCAGCCAAGGGACTAACCAAGAGACCCAGTACTTC.

The rearrangement links TRBV30 to TRBJ2-3; no definite D call. Trimming cost V 0 bases and J 3 bases, with 10 bases left between them. CDR1 and CDR2 (germline): GTSNPN, SVGIG (reference sequence). CDR3 length: 14 residues. In DNA, the CDR3 is TGTGCCTGGAGTGTACTAACCGGGACAGATACGCAGTATTTT. Translated: CAWSVLTGTDTQYF.

The chain is built from TRBV15 and TRBJ2-2; D not certain. V lost 1 base to trimming and J lost 2 bases, with 11 bases between them. The CDR3 sequence is 16 residues long. Germline V gene data show CDR1 as LNHNV and CDR2 as YYDKDF (reference sequence). The CDR3 DNA sequence: TGTGCCACCAGCAGAGGGGCCAGCTCAAACACCGGGGAGCTGTTTTTT. This codes for CATSRGASSNTGELFF.

The V call is TRBV10-3, the J call TRBJ2-7; 8 nucleotides agree with TRBD1. The germline V gene has CDR1 ENHRY and CDR2 SYGVKD. CDR3 size: 14 residues. J was trimmed by 3 bases and V by 6 bases; bases with no gene match: 7. This CDR3 reads CAISQDRDFYEQYF. CDR3 in DNA: TGTGCCATCAGCCAGGACAGGGACTTCTACGAGCAGTACTTC.

V is TRBV28 and J is TRBJ2-1, with D perhaps TRBD2 (5 bases). The CDR3 sequence is 15 residues long. CDR1 MDHEN and CDR2 SYDVKM come from the germline V gene. With 5 bases removed from V and 5 bases from J, the gap between germline ends came to 16 bases. CDR3 in DNA: TGTGCCAGCAGTCCTCGAGGGCCGAGGAACAATGAGCAGTTCTTC. Residues: CASSPRGPRNNEQFF. Variable domain in full (rest from reference TRBV28 and TRBJ2-1): DVKVTQSSRYLVKRTGEKVFLECVQDMDHENMFWYRQDPGLGLRLIYFSYDVKMKEKGDIPEGYSVSREKKERFSLILESASTNQTSMYLCASSPRGPRNNEQFFGPGTRLTVL.

The gene calls are TRBV28 and TRBJ2-3, with a tentative D call TRBD2 (6 bases). V was trimmed by 2 bases and J by 10 bases, leaving 10 bases between them. The CDR3 totals 12 residues. In germline, CDR1 is MDHEN, CDR2 SYDVKM. The CDR3 DNA is TGTGCCAGCAGTTTAGCGGGGAAATCGCAGTATTTT. The encoded protein is CASSLAGKSQYF.

The chain links TRBV23-1 to TRBJ1-2; D remains unclear. TRBV23-1 is noted as an ORF with a role that remains uncertain. The CDR3 is 15 residues long. The germline V and J ends were trimmed by 2 bases and 9 bases, with 19 bases remaining between them. CDR3 residues: CASSQPVPHPPRYTF. CDR3 nucleotides: TGCGCCAGCAGTCAACCGGTTCCGCACCCCCCCCGCTACACCTTC.

The rearrangement joins TRBV19 to TRBJ2-2, with 9 bases lining up with TRBD1. CDR1 and CDR2 from the germline V gene are LNHDA and SQIVND (reference sequence). The CDR3 totals 14 residues. J lost 5 bases, V lost 8 bases, and 6 bases had no gene match. The CDR3 DNA reads TGTGCCAGTGGACGACAGGGGGGGACCGGGGAGCTGTTTTTT. Translation gives CASGRQGGTGELFF.

This chain connects TRBV13 to TRBJ2-1, with 10 bases aligning to TRBD2. CDR3 length: 15 amino acids. The V gene's germline CDR1 is PRHDT and CDR2 FYEKMQ (reference sequence). With 5 bases clipped from V and 6 bases from J, the junction kept 7 bases outside the gene matches. This CDR3 is CASSPGTSVRNEQFF. The CDR3 coding sequence is TGTGCCAGCAGCCCGGGGACTAGCGTTCGCAATGAGCAGTTCTTC.

V is TRBV6-1 and J is TRBJ2-3; D ambiguous. Trimming removed 8 bases at V and 4 bases at J, with 13 bases between. This CDR3 spans 13 amino acids. CDR1 MNHNS and CDR2 SASEGT come from the germline V gene. CDR3 sequence (DNA): TGTGCCAGCCCACCTCCCGAGGCAGATACGCAGTATTTT. As protein: CASPPPEADTQYF.

CDR3 sequence: CASSLLGQGLSEAFF. DNA for the CDR3: TGTGCCAGCAGTTTATTGGGACAGGGACTGTCTGAAGCTTTCTTT. The V call is TRBV27, the J call TRBJ1-1; 9 positions match TRBD1. The CDR3 has 15 residues. The J segment lost 6 bases and the V segment lost 1 base, leaving 6 bases of the junction unmatched. Per the germline V gene, CDR1 is MNHEY and CDR2 is SMNVEV (reference sequence).

The genes are TRBV7-9 and TRBJ2-6; 9 nucleotides match TRBD1. The CDR3 consists of 16 residues. The ends lost 3 bases at V and 2 bases at J; junction bases unmatched: 2. Germline CDR1 and CDR2: SEHNR and FQNEAQ (reference sequence). The DNA for the CDR3 is TGTGCCAGCAGCTTGGGGACAGGGACTGGGGCCAACGTCCTGACTTTC. Its translation: CASSLGTGTGANVLTF.

Worth noting for this clone: Additional DNA sequences in this sample encode the identical CDR3. The chain recombines TRBV20-1 with TRBJ1-1, with D possibly matching TRBD1 (5 bases). Germline lookup yields CDR1 DFQATT and CDR2 SNEGSKA (reference sequence). This CDR3 region has 11 residues. V was cut by 2 bases and J by 7 bases, with 8 bases left in between. The chain's CDR3 is CSARPQGEAFF. For the CDR3, the DNA is TGCAGTGCTAGACCCCAGGGTGAAGCTTTCTTT.